The table lists the clone carrying this T cell receptor (beta chain) with a count of one. What it recognizes is unknown. Cultured CD4+ T cell DNA was sequenced using the Oncomine TCR Beta short-read assay. TCRdb re-derived calls from the PCR reads in MiXCR, one entry per CDR3 protein. The data contain about 20,000 distinct CDR3 sequences, around 42% of them seen just once; the ten biggest clones take up 3%. Looked up from germline, CDR1 is SGHTA and CDR2 is FQGNSA. The length of the CDR3 is 15 residues. The J segment lost 2 bases and the V segment lost 4 bases, leaving 6 bases of the junction unmatched. This sample is part of a study of vaccination and CD4 T cells after COVID-19. Treatment defined: approximately nine-day PBMC culture with coronavirus spike peptide pools or control peptides (ViraFEST assay).

The V call is TRBV7-2, the J call TRBJ1-1, with 8 nucleotides matching TRBD1. The sequence derives from a human donor who had recovered from COVID-19. The material sequenced was CD4+ T cells from blood, cultured in vitro, taken after SARS-CoV-2 vaccination. CDR3 DNA sequence: TGTGCCAGCAGCTGGGGGACAGGCGAAAACACTGAAGCTTTCTTT. This encodes CASSWGTGENTEAFF.